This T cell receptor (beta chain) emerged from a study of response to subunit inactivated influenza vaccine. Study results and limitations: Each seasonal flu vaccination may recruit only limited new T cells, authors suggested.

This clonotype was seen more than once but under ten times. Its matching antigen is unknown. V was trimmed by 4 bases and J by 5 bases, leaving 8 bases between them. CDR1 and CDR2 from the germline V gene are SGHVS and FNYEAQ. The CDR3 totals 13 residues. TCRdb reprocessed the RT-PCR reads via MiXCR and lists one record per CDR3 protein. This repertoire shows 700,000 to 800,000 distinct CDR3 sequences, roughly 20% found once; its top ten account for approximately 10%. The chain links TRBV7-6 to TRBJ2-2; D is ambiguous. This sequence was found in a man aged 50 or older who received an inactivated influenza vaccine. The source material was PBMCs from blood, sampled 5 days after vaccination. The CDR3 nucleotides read TGTGCCAGCAGCTCTTGGGGAACCGGGGAGCTGTTTTTT. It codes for CASSSWGTGELFF.